This entry lists 8 T cell receptor beta chains sequenced from one sample in a study of blood T cell repertoires in COVID-19. Generated by immunoSEQ multiplex PCR, the TCRdb table keeps only in-frame clones and is missing some. The repertoire includes 55,000 to 95,000 clones, roughly four fifths of them detected once, and approximately 22% sits in the top ten. Sequences were obtained from peripheral blood. Receptors were obtained from a woman aged 65 to 85 with acute or convalescent COVID-19.

The chain carries TRBV28 and TRBJ2-2; 7 bases match TRBD2. The CDR3 runs 15 residues. The ends lost 5 bases at V and 4 bases at J; junction bases unmatched: 7. In germline, CDR1 is MDHEN, CDR2 SYDVKM. The CDR3 DNA reads TGTGCCAGCAGTGTTACGACGGGAGGCACCGGGGAGCTGTTTTTT. It encodes CASSVTTGGTGELFF.

The V and J genes are TRBV5-1 and TRBJ2-6; a possible D gene is TRBD1 (6 bases). Germline CDR1 reads SGHRS; CDR2 reads YFSETQ. V was cut by 3 bases and J by 0 bases, with 13 bases left in between. The length of the CDR3 is 17 residues. The CDR3: CASSSGQIVSGANVLTF. The CDR3 DNA follows: TGCGCCAGCAGCTCTGGACAGATAGTCTCTGGGGCCAACGTCCTGACTTTC.

The chain joins TRBV29-1 to TRBJ2-1; 10 bases line up with TRBD2. V dropped 7 bases and J dropped 4; count of bases not matched to a gene: 10. Germline values: CDR1 SQVTM, CDR2 ANQGSEA. The CDR3 consists of 15 residues. The CDR3, as DNA: TGCAGCGCGACTAGCGGGTCCCCCTCGTACAATGAGCAGTTCTTC. This encodes CSATSGSPSYNEQFF.

The chain links TRBV19 to TRBJ1-6; 10 nucleotides agree with TRBD1. The CDR3 covers 13 residues. V dropped 8 bases and J dropped 7; count of bases not matched to a gene: 2. Germline CDR1 LNHDA, CDR2 SQIVND (reference sequence). The CDR3 DNA reads TGTGCCAGTGGACAGGGGGGGAATTCACCCCTCCACTTT. This translates into CASGQGGNSPLHF.

This clone came up a few times. The V call is TRBV18, the J call TRBJ1-3; 8 bases line up with TRBD1. This CDR3 has 17 amino acids. V shed 2 bases, J shed 4 bases, and the junction held 10 bases outside the gene matches. CDR1 and CDR2 (germline): KGHSH, LQKENI. The CDR3 DNA reads TGTGCCAGCTCACCAGCCATTGACAGGGGAAGAGGAAACACCATATATTTT. Protein product: CASSPAIDRGRGNTIYF. Complete variable domain (other parts from reference TRBV18 and TRBJ1-3): NAGVMQNPRHLVRRRGQEARLRCSPMKGHSHVYWYRQLPEEGLKFMVYLQKENIIDESGMPKERFSAEFPKEGPSILRIQQVVRGDSAAYFCASSPAIDRGRGNTIYFGEGSWLTVV.

The V and J genes are TRBV5-1 and TRBJ2-1, with TRBD2 matching 13 bases. The CDR3 extends over 17 amino acids. Germline V gives CDR1 SGHRS, CDR2 YFSETQ. The junction had 5 bases not matched to a gene; V was cut back by 4 bases and J by 1 base. The CDR3 sequence is CASSTSGRGGSYNEQFF. CDR3 DNA: TGCGCCAGCAGCACTAGCGGGAGGGGGGGTTCCTACAATGAGCAGTTCTTC. Combining the CDR3 with reference TRBV5-1 and TRBJ2-1 gives the whole variable domain KAGVTQTPRYLIKTRGQQVTLSCSPISGHRSVSWYQQTPGQGLQFLFEYFSETQRNKGNFPGRFSGRQFSNSRSEMNVSTLELGDSALYLCASSTSGRGGSYNEQFFGPGTRLTVL.

Only a few counts were recorded for this clone. V is TRBV7-3 and J is TRBJ2-3; D is uncertain. V shed 5 bases and J shed 4 bases, with 13 bases lying between them. The CDR3 spans 14 residues. Looked up from germline, CDR1 is SGHTA and CDR2 is FQGTGA. CDR3 DNA sequence: TGTGCCAGCAGCCGAACCTCACTACCAGATACGCAGTATTTT. This sequence encodes CASSRTSLPDTQYF.

This CDR3 is CASSLDGTGANIQYF. The CDR3 nucleotides are TGCGCCAGCAGCTTGGACGGGACAGGGGCGAACATTCAGTACTTC. The chain joins TRBV5-1 to TRBJ2-4; TRBD1 aligns across 10 bases. V dropped 0 bases and J dropped 7; count of bases not matched to a gene: 4. CDR1 is SGHRS, CDR2 YFSETQ, per germline. The length of the CDR3 is 15 residues.